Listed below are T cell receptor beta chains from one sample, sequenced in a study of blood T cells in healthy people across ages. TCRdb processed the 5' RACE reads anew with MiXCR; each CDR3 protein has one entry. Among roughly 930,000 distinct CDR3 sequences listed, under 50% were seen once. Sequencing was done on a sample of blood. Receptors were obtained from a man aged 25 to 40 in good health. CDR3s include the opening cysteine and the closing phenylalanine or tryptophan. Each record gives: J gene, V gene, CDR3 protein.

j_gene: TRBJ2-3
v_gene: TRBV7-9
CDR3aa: CASSTRTSGDLNTQYF

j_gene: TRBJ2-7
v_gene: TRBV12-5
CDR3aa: CASGFTTQGYEQYF

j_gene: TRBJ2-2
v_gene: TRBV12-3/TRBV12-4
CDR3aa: CASSTSRTGYTGELFF

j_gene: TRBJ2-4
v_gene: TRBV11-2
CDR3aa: CASSSLTGRNIQYF

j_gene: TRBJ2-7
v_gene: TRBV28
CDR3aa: CASETPTYEQYF

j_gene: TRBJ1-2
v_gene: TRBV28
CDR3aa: CASFSNYGYTF

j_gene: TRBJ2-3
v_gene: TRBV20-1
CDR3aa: CSGRGQVDTQYF

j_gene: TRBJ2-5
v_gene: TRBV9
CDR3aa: CASSVAQGRETQYF

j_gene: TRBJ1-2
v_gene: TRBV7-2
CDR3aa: CASSLGGGSYGYTF

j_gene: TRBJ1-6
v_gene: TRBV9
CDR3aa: CASSALQGANSPLHF

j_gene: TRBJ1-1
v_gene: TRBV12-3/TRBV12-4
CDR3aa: CANSPGHSNTEAFF

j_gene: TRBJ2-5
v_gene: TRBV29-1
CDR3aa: CSGGETQYF

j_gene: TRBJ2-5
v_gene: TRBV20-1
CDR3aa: CSARGGLAGNEQYF

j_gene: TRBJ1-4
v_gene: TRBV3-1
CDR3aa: CASSQRTGLANEKLFF

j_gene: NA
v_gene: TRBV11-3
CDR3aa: CASSLEEGDEQYF

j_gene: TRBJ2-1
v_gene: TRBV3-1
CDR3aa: CASRNGGSSYNEQFF

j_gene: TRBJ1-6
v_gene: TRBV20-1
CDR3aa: CSARDQSRGRDSPLHF

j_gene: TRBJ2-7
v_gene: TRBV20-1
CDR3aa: CSAFLAGSSYEQYF

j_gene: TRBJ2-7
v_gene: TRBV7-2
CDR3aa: CASSPRLGQGGRRQYF

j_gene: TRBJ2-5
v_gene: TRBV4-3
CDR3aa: CASSQEPNSGGNYVQYF

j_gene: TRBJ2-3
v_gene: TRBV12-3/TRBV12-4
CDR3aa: CASSLPGQGREDTQYF

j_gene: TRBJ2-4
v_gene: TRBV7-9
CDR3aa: CASSEKGGEQYF

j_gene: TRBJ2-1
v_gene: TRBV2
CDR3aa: CASSAGTSGNNEQFF

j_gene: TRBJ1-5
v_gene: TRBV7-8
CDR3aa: CASSPTHSNQPQHF

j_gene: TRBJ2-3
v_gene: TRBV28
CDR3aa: CASTQIGAGATDTQYF

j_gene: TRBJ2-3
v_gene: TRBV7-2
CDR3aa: CASSRDHQSTDTQYF

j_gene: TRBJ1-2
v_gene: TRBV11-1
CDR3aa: CASSAAGGYTF

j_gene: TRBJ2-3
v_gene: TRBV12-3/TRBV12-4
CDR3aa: CASQGDSTDTQYF

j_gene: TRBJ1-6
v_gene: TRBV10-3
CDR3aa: CATQGSDSPLHF

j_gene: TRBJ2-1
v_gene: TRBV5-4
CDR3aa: CASKNSGGRVTYDEQFF

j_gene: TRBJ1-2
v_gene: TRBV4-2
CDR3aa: CASSRRGQLPMGYTF

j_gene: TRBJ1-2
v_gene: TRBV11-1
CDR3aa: CASSPRRGDSVYGYTF

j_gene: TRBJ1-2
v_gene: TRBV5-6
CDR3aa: CASSFIPEGYTF

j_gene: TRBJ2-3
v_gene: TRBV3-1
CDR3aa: CASSGQLRGRGTDTQYF

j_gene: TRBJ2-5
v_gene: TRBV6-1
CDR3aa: CASSEALRQAQYF